The clone carrying this T cell receptor beta chain showed up just a few times. Its cognate antigen is unknown. The sample is drawn from a study of T cell responses to AZD1222 COVID-19 vaccine. Study-wide findings and caveats: Spike-wide coverage was observed for vaccine-associated CD4 TCRs, with dominant responses at 160-218 and 743-854. Within unmutated variant regions lay the reported targets of nearly half of spike-specific TCRs. When two AZD1222 doses had been given, Spike-specific TCR breadth and depth rose. Repertoire collection took place solely once the T cell response had peaked.

Assay used: immunoSEQ multiplex PCR; TCRdb lists only in-frame clones, some missing. The sample comprises 80,000 or so clones, 80% to 90% of which are singletons, and about 10% rests with the top ten. The starting material was peripheral blood, obtained 28 days after the second AZD1222 dose. This sequence originates from an adult who received the AZD1222 COVID-19 vaccine.

The CDR3, as DNA: TGTGCCAGCAGTTTCCCTAAAGAGGGAGGCGCTGAAGCTTTCTTT. It specifies CASSFPKEGGAEAFF. The genes are TRBV28 and TRBJ1-1; D ambiguous. Trimming cost V 3 bases and J 6 bases, with 17 bases left between them. The length of the CDR3 is 15 residues. Germline CDR1 and CDR2: MDHEN and SYDVKM. The full variable domain, its missing parts supplied by reference TRBV28 and TRBJ1-1, is DVKVTQSSRYLVKRTGEKVFLECVQDMDHENMFWYRQDPGLGLRLIYFSYDVKMKEKGDIPEGYSVSREKKERFSLILESASTNQTSMYLCASSFPKEGGAEAFFGQGTRLTVV.